The source of this T cell receptor beta chain is a study of glioma-infiltrating T cells. The iRepertoire nested amplicon-rescue multiplex PCR amplified TCR alpha and beta CDR3s from RNA. Tissue mRNA or PBMC total RNA, 100-400 ng, went into one-step reverse transcription and amplification. TCRdb redid the calling of the multiplex PCR reads with MiXCR, one entry per CDR3 protein. Among 150,000 or so distinct CDR3 sequences listed, roughly two fifths were seen once. Comment on this clonotype: Its specificity is not known.

V gave up 2 bases and J gave up 1 base, with 17 bases separating them. The CDR3 sequence is 17 residues long. In germline, CDR1 is MNHNY, CDR2 SVGAGI (reference sequence). Study-wide results and caveats: Tissue and blood shared very few CDR3 sequences. Non-neoplastic patients had below-expected tissue-blood divergence, while all gliomas exceeded expectation.

This receptor was obtained from a human donor with low-grade glioma or glioblastoma, undergoing nonglioma brain surgery, or in good health (not recorded which). The sample consisted of glioma tissue, nonneoplastic brain tissue, or PBMCs (not recorded which). The J gene is TRBJ1-1, the V gene TRBV6-6; D is unresolved. The CDR3 bases are TGTGCCAGCAGTTACCAAATGCCAGGCCCGGAGAACACTGAAGCTTTCTTT. Encoded protein: CASSYQMPGPENTEAFF.